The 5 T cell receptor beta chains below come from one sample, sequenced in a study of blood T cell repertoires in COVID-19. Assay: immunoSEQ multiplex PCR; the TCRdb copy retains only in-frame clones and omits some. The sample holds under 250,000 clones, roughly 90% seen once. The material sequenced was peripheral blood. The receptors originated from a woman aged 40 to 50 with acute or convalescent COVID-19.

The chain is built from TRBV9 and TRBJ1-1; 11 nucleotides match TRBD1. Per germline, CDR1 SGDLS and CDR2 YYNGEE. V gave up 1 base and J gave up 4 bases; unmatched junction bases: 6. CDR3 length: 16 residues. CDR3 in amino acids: CASSVTPGQGGTEAFF. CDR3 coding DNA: TGTGCCAGCAGCGTAACCCCGGGACAGGGGGGCACTGAAGCTTTCTTT. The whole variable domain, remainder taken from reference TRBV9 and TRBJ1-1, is DSGVTQTPKHLITATGQRVTLRCSPRSGDLSVYWYQQSLDQGLQFLIQYYNGEERAKGNILERFSAQQFPDLHSELNLSSLELGDSALYFCASSVTPGQGGTEAFFGQGTRLTVV.

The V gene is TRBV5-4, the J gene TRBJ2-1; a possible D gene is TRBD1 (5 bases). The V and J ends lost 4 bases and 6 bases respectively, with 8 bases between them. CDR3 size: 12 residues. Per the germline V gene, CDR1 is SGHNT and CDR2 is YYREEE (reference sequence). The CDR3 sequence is CASSAQANEQFF. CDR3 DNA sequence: TGTGCCAGCAGCGCACAGGCCAATGAGCAGTTCTTC.

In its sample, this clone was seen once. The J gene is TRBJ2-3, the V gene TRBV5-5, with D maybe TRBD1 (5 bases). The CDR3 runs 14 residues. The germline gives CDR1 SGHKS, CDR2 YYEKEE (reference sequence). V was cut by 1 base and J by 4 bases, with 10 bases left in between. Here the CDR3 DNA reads TGTGCCAGCAGCTTGCAAGGGGTCCCAGATACGCAGTATTTT. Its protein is CASSLQGVPDTQYF.

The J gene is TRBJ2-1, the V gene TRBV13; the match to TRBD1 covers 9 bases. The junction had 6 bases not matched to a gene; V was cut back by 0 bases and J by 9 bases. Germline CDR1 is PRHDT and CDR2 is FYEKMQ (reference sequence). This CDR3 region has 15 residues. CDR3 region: CASSLGDRGRSEQFF. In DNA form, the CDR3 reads TGTGCCAGCAGCTTAGGGGACAGGGGTCGGAGTGAGCAGTTCTTC.

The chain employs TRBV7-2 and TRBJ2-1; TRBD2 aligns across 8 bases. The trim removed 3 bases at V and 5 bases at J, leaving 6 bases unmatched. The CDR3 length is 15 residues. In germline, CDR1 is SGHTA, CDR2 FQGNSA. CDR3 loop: CASSFGGGLHNEQFF. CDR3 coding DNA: TGTGCCAGCAGCTTCGGCGGGGGGCTACACAATGAGCAGTTCTTC.